The TCR beta chain described here comes from a study of T cell responses to AZD1222 COVID-19 vaccine. Details on this clone: Its matching antigen is unknown.

Assay used: immunoSEQ multiplex PCR; TCRdb lists only in-frame clones, some missing. The repertoire consists of about 100,000 clones, with approximately 90% occurring once and the leading ten covering 2.5%. The CDR3 spans 14 residues. CDR1 and CDR2 (germline): SEHNR, FQNEAQ (reference sequence). V lost 8 bases to trimming and J lost 5 bases, with 13 bases between them. Whether given at about 4 or about 12 weeks, second doses were pooled. Study results and limitations: Repertoire sampling occurred only after the peak T cell response.

This TCR came from an adult who received the AZD1222 COVID-19 vaccine. This rearrangement joins TRBV7-9 to TRBJ1-6; unclear D gene. Source: peripheral blood, taken 28 days after the second AZD1222 dose. The CDR3 bases are TGTGCCAGCGCTTATGGTCTAAATAATTCACCCCTCCACTTT. Amino acids: CASAYGLNNSPLHF.